This T cell receptor beta chain was observed in a study of shared clonotypes between healthy human individuals (dated by TCRdb to between 2020 and 2021). Notes on the research overall: Two women and a few men aged 18 to 49 years were included in the cohort. Per donor, leukapheresis produced somewhere between about 0.94 and 9 billion PBMCs. To estimate repertoire size and how much clonotype sharing occurs between individuals, the study deeply sequenced the blood TCR repertoires of five healthy adults. For each donor, CD4 naive and CD4 memory were each run on three plates, CD8 naive on two plates, and CD8 memory on one plate. To increase sequencing depth and limit assay-specific biases, different laboratories used diverse techniques to prepare libraries and sequence TCR repertoires.

Points the paper makes about the study in general: Higher generation probabilities were observed for clonotypes shared by all four sorted-subset donors than for non-shared clonotypes. Sampling was restricted to blood, and TCR repertoires in tissues likely differ from the TCR repertoires found in blood. The genetic and exposure-history diversity represented was limited by the small number of donors. Even with the large sequencing depth, rarefaction of the sorted-subset datasets indicated that sequencing was incomplete. Larger estimated clonotype richness was generally found for naive subsets than for memory subsets. Across four donors, around 5.4% of naive CD4, approximately 3.6% of naive CD8, around 2.1% of memory CD4, and approximately 0.4% of memory CD8 clonotypes were shared. Pairwise subsampling indicated that sequencing depth was expected to affect the degree of clonotype sharing among donors.

CDR1 is given as WNHNN and CDR2 as SYGVQD, both from the germline V gene (reference sequence). At the junction V is shortened by 6 bases and J by 3 bases; bases outside the gene matches: 1. The CDR3 holds 12 amino acids from the cysteine to the phenylalanine. Only CDR3 DNA remains: 36 bases, in frame from the first base. Using the deep immunoSEQ assay, TCR CDR3 regions were amplified from genomic DNA by multiplex PCR. Genomic DNA extracted from each cell subset was distributed evenly over all wells of several immunoSEQ 96-well plates, and each plate served as one replicate. For sorted subsets, each replicate PCR was loaded with about 0.2 ug genomic DNA, equivalent to 25,000 to 35,000 T cell genomes. Purified libraries were quantified with a Qubit 3.0 fluorometer, sized on a Bioanalyzer 2100, and re-quantified with the KAPA Library Quantification kit. Every immunoSEQ 96-well plate was sequenced on a dedicated single-read 150-cycle Illumina NextSeq 550 flow cell. The paper's data handling went like this. Because the immunoSEQ output held only junctional sequences and lacked quality scores, the filtering could not match the filtering applied to full-length reads. To assign V/J genes and CDR3, sequences were annotated using PyIR, a Python wrapper for IgBLAST v1.9, with IMGT germline references. Reads with weak V/J assignments (E-value above 1e-6), missing CDR3, stop codons, out-of-frame junctions, or ambiguous translated residues were removed. A V3J clonotype was defined by an identical inferred V gene, J gene, and CDR3 amino acid sequence. Percentage overlap between repertoires was calculated by dividing the number of shared unique clonotypes by the size of the smaller repertoire. RTK rarefaction, the Chao1 estimator, and Recon v2.1 estimates of unobserved clonotypes were used to assess repertoire richness. For all TCRbeta clonotypes obtained by the gDNA method from a handful of donors, generation probabilities were computed with OLGA. Imported from immuneACCESS, the table was reduced by TCRdb to in-frame sequences with V and J called. These copies leave out some clones; in studies compared against another copy, an unresolved V gene accounts for under half, and the cause of the remainder is not known. V and J calls and clone size are as listed in that table; D and trimming were resolved from the DNA. Recorded for this sample are about 2,500,000 clones; 85% to 95% of them occurred a single time. The ten largest clonotypes hold around 0.14% of the sample.

As for this clone: This receptor's antigen is unknown. Base qualities are not at hand, and no much larger clone is one base apart.

The donors were healthy, HIV-negative adults with no recently reported acute infections or vaccinations. Only Caucasian adults living in Nashville, Tennessee, USA were represented among the donors. CD4+ T cells were enriched by magnetic negative selection; naive cells were then positively selected on CD45RA, and the negative fraction formed the memory subset. After blood collection by leukapheresis, PBMCs were isolated using Ficoll-Histopaque density gradient centrifugation and then cryopreserved in the vapor phase of liquid nitrogen. Analytical flow cytometry was used to check the purity and quantity of each magnetically sorted T cell population. From each sorted fraction, genomic DNA was isolated and quantified by UV absorbance on a Nanodrop 2000c.

The clonotype originates from a man aged 18 to 29 in good health. Here the chain combines TRBV10-1 and TRBJ2-5; the central 7 bases match TRBD1. The sample was naive CD4+ T cells sorted from blood. The sample's cell subset or site label, decoded: CD45RA+ positively selected. The base sequence is TGCGCCAGCAGGGGGACAGAAGAGACCCAGTACTTC. Its protein reads: CASRGTEETQYF.